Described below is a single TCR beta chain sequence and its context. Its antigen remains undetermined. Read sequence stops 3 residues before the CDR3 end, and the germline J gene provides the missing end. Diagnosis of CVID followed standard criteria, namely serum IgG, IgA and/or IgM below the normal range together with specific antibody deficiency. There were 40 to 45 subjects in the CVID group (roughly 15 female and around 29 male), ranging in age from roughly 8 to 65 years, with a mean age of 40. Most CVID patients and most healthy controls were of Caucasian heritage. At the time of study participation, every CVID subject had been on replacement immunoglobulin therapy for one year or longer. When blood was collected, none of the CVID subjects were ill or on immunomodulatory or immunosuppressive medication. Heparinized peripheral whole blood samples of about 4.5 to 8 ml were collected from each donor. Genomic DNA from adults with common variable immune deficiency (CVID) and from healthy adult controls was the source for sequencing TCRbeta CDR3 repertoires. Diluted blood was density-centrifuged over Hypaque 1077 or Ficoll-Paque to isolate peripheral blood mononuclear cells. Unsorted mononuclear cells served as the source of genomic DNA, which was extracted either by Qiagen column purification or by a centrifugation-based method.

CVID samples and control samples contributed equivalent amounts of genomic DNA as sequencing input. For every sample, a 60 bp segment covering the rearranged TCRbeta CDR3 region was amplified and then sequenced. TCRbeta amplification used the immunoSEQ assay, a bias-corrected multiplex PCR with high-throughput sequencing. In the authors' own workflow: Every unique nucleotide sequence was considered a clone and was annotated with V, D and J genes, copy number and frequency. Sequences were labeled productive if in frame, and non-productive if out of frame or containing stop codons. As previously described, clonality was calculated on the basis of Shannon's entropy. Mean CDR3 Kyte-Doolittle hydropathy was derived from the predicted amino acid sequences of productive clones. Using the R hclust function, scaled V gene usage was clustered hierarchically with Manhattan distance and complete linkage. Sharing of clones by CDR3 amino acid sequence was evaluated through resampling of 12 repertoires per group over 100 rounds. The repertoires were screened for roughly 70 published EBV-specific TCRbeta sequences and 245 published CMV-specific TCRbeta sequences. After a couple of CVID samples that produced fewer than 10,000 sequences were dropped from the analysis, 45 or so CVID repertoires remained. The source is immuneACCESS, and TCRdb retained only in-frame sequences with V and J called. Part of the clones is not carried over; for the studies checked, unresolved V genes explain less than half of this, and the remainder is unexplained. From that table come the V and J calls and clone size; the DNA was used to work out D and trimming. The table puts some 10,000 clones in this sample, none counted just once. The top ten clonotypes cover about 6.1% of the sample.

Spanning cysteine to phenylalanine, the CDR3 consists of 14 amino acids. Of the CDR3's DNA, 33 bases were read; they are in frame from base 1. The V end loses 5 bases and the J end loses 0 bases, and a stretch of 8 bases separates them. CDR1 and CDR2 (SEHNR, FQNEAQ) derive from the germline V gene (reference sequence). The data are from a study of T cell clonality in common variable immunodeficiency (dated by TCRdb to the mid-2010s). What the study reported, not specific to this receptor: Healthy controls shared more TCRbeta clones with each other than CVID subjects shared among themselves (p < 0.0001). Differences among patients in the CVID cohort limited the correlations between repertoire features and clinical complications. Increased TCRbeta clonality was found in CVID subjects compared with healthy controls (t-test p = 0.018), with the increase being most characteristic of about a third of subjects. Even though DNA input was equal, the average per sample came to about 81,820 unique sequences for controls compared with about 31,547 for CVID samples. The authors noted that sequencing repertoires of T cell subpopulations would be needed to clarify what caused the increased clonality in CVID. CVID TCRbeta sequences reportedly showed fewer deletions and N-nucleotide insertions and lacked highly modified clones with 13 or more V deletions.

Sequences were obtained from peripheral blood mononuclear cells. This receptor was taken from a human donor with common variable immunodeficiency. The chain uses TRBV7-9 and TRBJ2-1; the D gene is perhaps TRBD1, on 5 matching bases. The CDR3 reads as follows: CASSKTVSYNEQFF. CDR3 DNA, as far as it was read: TGTGCCAGCAGCAAGACAGTCTCCTACAATGAG.